The clone carrying this T cell receptor beta chain was counted a few times. Germline V gives CDR1 MNHEY, CDR2 SVGAGI. V lost 2 bases to trimming and J lost 5 bases; unmatched junction nucleotides: 6. CDR3 length: 15 residues. This sample stems from a study of blood T cell repertoires in COVID-19. Per the study methods: The assay estimated nucleated cells by amplifying reference gene primers. Profiling relied on immunoSEQ multiplex PCR, and the TCRdb table lists in-frame clones only, not all of them. V and J calls and clone size come straight from that table; D and trimming were deduced from the DNA. The repertoire holds fewer than 250,000 clones, with roughly 81% as singletons.

The chain employs TRBV6-5 and TRBJ1-2; 9 bases are a match to TRBD1. The sequence was collected from a man between 40 and 49 years old with acute or convalescent COVID-19. The sequenced sample consisted of peripheral blood. The CDR3 spells CASSYNRQGVYGYTF. The CDR3 DNA is TGTGCCAGCAGTTACAACCGACAGGGGGTATATGGCTACACCTTC.